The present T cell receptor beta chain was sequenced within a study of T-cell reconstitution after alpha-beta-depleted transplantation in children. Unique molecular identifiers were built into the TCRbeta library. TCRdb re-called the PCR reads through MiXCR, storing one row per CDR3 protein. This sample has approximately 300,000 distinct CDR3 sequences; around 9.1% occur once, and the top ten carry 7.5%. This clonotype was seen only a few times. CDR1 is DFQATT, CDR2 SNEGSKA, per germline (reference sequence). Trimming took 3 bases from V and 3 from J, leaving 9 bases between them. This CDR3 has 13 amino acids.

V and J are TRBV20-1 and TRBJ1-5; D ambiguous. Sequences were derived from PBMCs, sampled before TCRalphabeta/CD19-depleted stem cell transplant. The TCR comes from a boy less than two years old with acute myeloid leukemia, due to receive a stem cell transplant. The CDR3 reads CSARKRPNQPQHF. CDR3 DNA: TGCAGTGCTAGGAAGCGACCCAATCAGCCCCAGCATTTT.